The clone carrying this T cell receptor beta chain was picked up a small number of times. What it binds is unknown. These data originate in a study of blood T cells in healthy people across ages. Study conclusions and caveats: Roughly linear age-related decline in beta diversity appeared, significant by age about 37. Long-lived donors carried more naive CD4+ cells and greater diversity than aged donors.

The use of a sample-barcoded 5' primer and a J-beta primer mix characterized a second PCR of roughly 7 to 11 cycles. From the 5' RACE reads, TCRdb called clonotypes with MiXCR, one entry per CDR3 protein. The table shows just under 750,000 distinct CDR3 sequences, with about 24% occurring only once. The CDR3 has 14 residues. CDR1 and CDR2 (germline): SGHVS, FNYEAQ. V lost 2 bases to trimming and J lost 4 bases, with 8 bases between them. The chain combines TRBV7-6 with TRBJ1-4, with D unresolved. This receptor was obtained from a man aged 65 to 85 in good health. The sequenced material came from blood. For the CDR3, the DNA is TGTGCCAGCAGCTTACGGGCCCTTAATGAAAAACTGTTTTTT. Protein: CASSLRALNEKLFF.